The subject of this entry is one TCR beta chain. The antigen is undetermined. The sample is drawn from a study of identifying expanded T cells in peripheral blood. Points from the study as a whole: Clone count variance between approximately two-week samples rose with total template count. Technical replicates showed about 1.1 changed clones; around two weeks about 16.4; four weeks 19.

Collection occurred without any documented infections or immune events in donors. Here immunoSEQ multiplex PCR was the method, and the copy in TCRdb shows in-frame clones only, minus some. In the table there are about 90,000 clones, roughly 90% of which are singletons. The V and J ends lost 0 bases and 6 bases, in that order; junction bases with no gene match: 9. This CDR3 has 17 residues. From germline, CDR1 is LGHNA and CDR2 YNFKEQ. The origin of this receptor is a person aged 18-70 years in good health. The V call is TRBV4-2, the J call TRBJ1-5, with 9 bases identical to TRBD1. The material sequenced was blood. The CDR3 sequence: CASSQEAGQGSGQPQHF. CDR3 DNA sequence: TGTGCCAGCAGCCAAGAGGCCGGACAGGGGAGTGGTCAGCCCCAGCATTTT.